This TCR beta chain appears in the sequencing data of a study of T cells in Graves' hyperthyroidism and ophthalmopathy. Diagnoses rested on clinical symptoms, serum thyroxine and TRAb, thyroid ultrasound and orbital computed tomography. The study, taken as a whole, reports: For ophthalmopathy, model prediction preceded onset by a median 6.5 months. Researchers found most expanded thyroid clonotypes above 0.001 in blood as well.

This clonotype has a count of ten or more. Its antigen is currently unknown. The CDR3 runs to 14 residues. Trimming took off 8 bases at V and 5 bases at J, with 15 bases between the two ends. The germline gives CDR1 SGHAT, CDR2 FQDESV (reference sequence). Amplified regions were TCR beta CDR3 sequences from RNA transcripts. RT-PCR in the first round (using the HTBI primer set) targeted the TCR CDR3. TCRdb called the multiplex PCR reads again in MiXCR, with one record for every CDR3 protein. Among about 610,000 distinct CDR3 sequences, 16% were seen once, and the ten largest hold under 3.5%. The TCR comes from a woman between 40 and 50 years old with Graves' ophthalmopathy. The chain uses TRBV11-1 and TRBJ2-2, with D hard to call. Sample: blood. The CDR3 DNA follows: TGTGCCAGCCGCAGGATCCCGAGGACCGGGGAGCTGTTTTTT. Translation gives CASRRIPRTGELFF.